This is a list of T cell receptor beta chains from one sample in a study of OX40 agonist ivuxolimab in advanced cancers. Only in-frame clones appear in the TCRdb table, and some are missing; sequencing was by immunoSEQ multiplex PCR. The data show 55,000 to 80,000 clones, with approximately 85% seen just once and roughly 0.99% held by the top ten. This specimen was CD4+ or CD8+ T cells sorted from blood, taken in a trial of the OX40 agonist ivuxolimab. These receptors originate from an adult with an advanced solid tumor such as melanoma, head and neck, liver or kidney cancer. The conserved cysteine and the conserved F or W are not part of the CDR3 here. Each record gives: J gene, CDR3 length, V gene, CDR3 protein.

J gene: TRBJ1-1
CDR3 length: 10
V gene: TRBV7-2
CDR3 protein: ASSLRQGRAF

J gene: TRBJ1-2
CDR3 length: 10
V gene: TRBV10-3
CDR3 protein: AISESDGGLT

J gene: TRBJ1-1
CDR3 length: 13
V gene: TRBV5-1
CDR3 protein: ASSQTRPGRVEAF

J gene: TRBJ2-7
CDR3 length: 11
V gene: TRBV9
CDR3 protein: ASSVAGGFEQY

J gene: TRBJ1-5
CDR3 length: 12
V gene: TRBV19
CDR3 protein: ASSIPDSYQPQH

J gene: TRBJ1-2
CDR3 length: 12
V gene: TRBV30
CDR3 protein: AWSGGGGGYGYT

J gene: TRBJ1-2
CDR3 length: 14
V gene: TRBV4-3
CDR3 protein: ASSRGRRQGVDGYT

J gene: TRBJ2-2
CDR3 length: 12
V gene: TRBV9
CDR3 protein: ASTGQLNTGELF

J gene: TRBJ1-2
CDR3 length: 12
V gene: TRBV25-1
CDR3 protein: ASSESLRGYGYT

J gene: TRBJ1-1
CDR3 length: 13
V gene: TRBV19
CDR3 protein: ASSPGTWGGTEAF

J gene: TRBJ1-6
CDR3 length: 13
V gene: TRBV5-5
CDR3 protein: ASSLTAEHNSPLH

J gene: TRBJ2-2
CDR3 length: 13
V gene: TRBV19
CDR3 protein: ASRLAGANTGELF

J gene: TRBJ1-6
CDR3 length: 16
V gene: TRBV15
CDR3 protein: ATSREALQGAYNSPLH

J gene: TRBJ2-7
CDR3 length: 11
V gene: TRBV25-1
CDR3 protein: ASSLAGLREQY

J gene: TRBJ1-3
CDR3 length: 13
V gene: TRBV5-4
CDR3 protein: ASSLDRAGGNTIY

J gene: TRBJ1-2
CDR3 length: 12
V gene: TRBV5-4
CDR3 protein: ASSLGTAIYGYT

J gene: TRBJ1-1
CDR3 length: 11
V gene: TRBV6-5
CDR3 protein: ASSYSRNTEAF

J gene: TRBJ2-1
CDR3 length: 15
V gene: TRBV4-1
CDR3 protein: ASSQVDMGFRRDEQF

J gene: TRBJ2-3
CDR3 length: 13
V gene: TRBV5-4
CDR3 protein: ASSSKGLGTDTQY

J gene: TRBJ1-2
CDR3 length: 11
V gene: TRBV6-1
CDR3 protein: AGTPGPSYGYT

J gene: TRBJ2-1
CDR3 length: 13
V gene: TRBV6-5
CDR3 protein: ASSQWTSGANEQF

J gene: TRBJ2-7
CDR3 length: 16
V gene: TRBV6-1
CDR3 protein: ASSVERSPQSNAYEQY

J gene: TRBJ1-1
CDR3 length: 12
V gene: TRBV5-4
CDR3 protein: ASSLVDENTEAF

J gene: TRBJ2-3
CDR3 length: 9
V gene: TRBV29-1
CDR3 protein: SARVGDTQY

J gene: TRBJ1-1
CDR3 length: 11
V gene: TRBV5-6
CDR3 protein: ASSWGVTSEAF

J gene: TRBJ2-2
CDR3 length: 10
V gene: TRBV19
CDR3 protein: ATRRVGGELF

J gene: TRBJ2-3
CDR3 length: 14
V gene: TRBV11-3
CDR3 protein: ASSYSSGGATDTQY

J gene: TRBJ2-7
CDR3 length: 12
V gene: TRBV5-6
CDR3 protein: ASSLLQGTYEQY

J gene: TRBJ1-2
CDR3 length: 14
V gene: TRBV5-1
CDR3 protein: ASSGTGSKGPYGYT

J gene: TRBJ2-1
CDR3 length: 13
V gene: TRBV5-1
CDR3 protein: ASSLGQGSYNEQF

J gene: TRBJ1-6
CDR3 length: 13
V gene: TRBV14
CDR3 protein: ASSQQDRGNSPLH

J gene: TRBJ1-5
CDR3 length: 19
V gene: TRBV5-3
CDR3 protein: ARSFCCPMTGICKCGQPQH